This T cell receptor beta chain originates from a study of CD8 T cells in Susac syndrome. On this clonotype itself: Its antigen remains unknown.

The authors reverse transcribed 0.5 to 1 ug RNA with random hexamers. TCRdb recomputed calls from the immunoSEQ multiplex PCR reads with MiXCR, one row per CDR3 protein. The data hold approximately 190,000 distinct CDR3 sequences, with approximately 96% observed a single time. General study points: A relatively small number of individuals underwent TCR sequencing and HLA analysis.

The study sequenced TCR beta in blood CD8+ and CD4+ T cells. The TEMRA cells underwent FACS enrichment, while the CD8+ and CD4+ T cells underwent negative isolation. The V end was cut by 8 bases, the J end by 0 bases, with 11 bases between. Germline CDR1 and CDR2: GTSNPN and SVGIG (reference sequence). The length of the CDR3 is 13 residues. The sequence came from a human donor with Susac syndrome. Sequenced input: CD4+ T cells from PBMCs. The J gene is TRBJ1-3, the V gene TRBV30; D remains unclear. CDR3 residues: CARGRSSGNTIYF. CDR3 sequence (DNA): TGTGCCCGTGGCCGGAGCTCTGGAAACACCATATATTTT. The whole variable domain, filled in from reference TRBV30 and TRBJ1-3, reads SQTIHQWPATLVQPVGSPLSLECTVEGTSNPNLYWYRQAAGRGLQLLFYSVGIGQISSEVPQNLSASRPQDRQFILSSKKLLLSDSGFYLCARGRSSGNTIYFGEGSWLTVV.